The 14 T cell receptor beta chains below come from one sample, sequenced in a study of beta chain features in type 1 diabetes. General study results and limits: Researchers report that Type 1 diabetes patients had moderately but significantly shorter TCRB CDR3s across all four CD4+ subsets.

For these TCRs, the target antigens are not known. Reverse transcription of all isolated RNA meant that expressed TCRB transcripts were sequenced. TCRdb's copy holds only in-frame clones and misses some; the assay was immunoSEQ multiplex PCR. Found here are around 250,000 clones, just over 20% of them singletons; the top ten hold 0.028%. Sequencing was performed on naive CD4+ T cells from blood. These receptors all come from a woman in her thirties or forties with type 1 diabetes.

This clone was observed a few times. This rearrangement joins TRBV5-6 to TRBJ2-5; 9 nucleotides agree with TRBD1. The CDR3 sequence is 15 residues long. V was clipped by 7 bases and J by 5 bases; unmatched bases: 12. Germline CDR1 is SGHDT and CDR2 is YYEEEE. DNA of the CDR3: TGTGCCAGCGCAGCACGGACAGGGGTCCAGGAGACCCAGTACTTC. It is translated as CASAARTGVQETQYF.

This clone was counted a few times. The chain uses TRBV5-1 and TRBJ2-5; the match to TRBD2 covers 9 bases. Losses at the gene ends were 0 bases for V and 5 bases for J; bases not matched to a gene: 11. The CDR3 extends over 17 amino acids. Germline values: CDR1 SGHRS, CDR2 YFSETQ. CDR3 coding DNA: TGCGCCAGCAGCTTGGACCGCGGCGGGAGGGCCGGTGAGACCCAGTACTTC. Its protein product is CASSLDRGGRAGETQYF.

The chain uses TRBV5-6 and TRBJ2-2; TRBD1 might be the D (6 bases). Germline-derived CDR1 and CDR2 are SGHDT and YYEEEE. Trimming removed 8 bases at V and 0 bases at J, with 11 bases between. The CDR3 length is 14 residues. CDR3: CASIGGTNTGELFF. The CDR3 region has the DNA TGTGCCAGTATAGGGGGAACGAACACCGGGGAGCTGTTTTTT.

This clone was seen more than once but under ten times. The genes are TRBV19 and TRBJ2-7; 10 bases are a match to TRBD1. The germline CDR1 and CDR2 sequences are LNHDA and SQIVND (reference sequence). The CDR3 spans 16 residues. V shed 5 bases, J shed 2 bases, and the junction held 9 bases outside the gene matches. Written as DNA, the CDR3 is TGTGCCAGTAGTCCGGACTCCGGGACAGGGGCCTACGAGCAGTACTTC. Translation: CASSPDSGTGAYEQYF.

This clone was detected a few times. The CDR3 reads CASSQDGAGGGRVSNQPQHF. CDR3 in DNA: TGCGCCAGCAGCCAAGATGGGGCCGGCGGGGGGCGAGTTAGCAATCAGCCCCAGCATTTT. The chain is built from TRBV4-3 and TRBJ1-5; D possibly corresponds to TRBD1 (6 bases). The germline V gene encodes CDR1 LGHNA and CDR2 YSLEER. V was clipped by 0 bases and J by 0 bases, with 21 bases between them. The CDR3 is made up of 20 amino acids.

This chain links TRBV7-9 with TRBJ1-6, with 7 positions matching TRBD1. Germline lookup yields CDR1 SEHNR and CDR2 FQNEAQ (reference sequence). This CDR3 region has 16 residues. The ends lost 3 bases at V and 8 bases at J; junction bases unmatched: 10. The CDR3 DNA is TGTGCCAGCAGCTTGCAGGGGGGCGCATCCCATTCACCCCTCCACTTT. It yields the protein CASSLQGGASHSPLHF.

This clone has only a few counts. The chain couples TRBV4-3 to TRBJ2-3; the D is unclear. CDR3 size: 12 residues. The V gene lost 4 bases and the J gene lost 5 bases, with 7 bases spanning the gap. CDR1 and CDR2 from the germline V gene are LGHNA and YSLEER. The CDR3: CASSPHRDTQYF. CDR3 in DNA: TGCGCCAGCAGCCCACACAGAGATACGCAGTATTTT.

V is TRBV9 and J is TRBJ2-7; TRBD1 agrees at 8 bases. The CDR3 is 14 residues long. CDR1 is SGDLS and CDR2 is YYNGEE in the germline V gene. The V gene end was trimmed by 4 bases and the J gene end by 2 bases; junction bases not matched to a gene: 5. CDR3: CASSSRTGTYEQYF. The CDR3 bases are TGTGCCAGCAGCTCCCGGACAGGGACCTACGAGCAGTACTTC.

V is TRBV2 and J is TRBJ2-6; 10 bases align to TRBD1. J lost 1 base, V lost 7 bases, and 7 bases had no gene match. Germline V gives CDR1 SNHLY, CDR2 FYNNEI. The CDR3 spans 17 residues. The CDR3 DNA reads as TGTGCCAGCAACCCGGGACAGGGGTCATCTGGGGCCAACGTCCTGACTTTC. This translates into CASNPGQGSSGANVLTF.

In its sample, this clone was seen a few times. The rearrangement uses TRBV9 and TRBJ2-1; TRBD2 is a possible D gene (5 bases). Germline V gene sequence: CDR1 SGDLS, CDR2 YYNGEE. Between the trimmed V and J ends, which lost 2 bases and 7 bases, there was a span of 10 bases. The CDR3 is 13 amino acids. CDR3 sequence: CASSVDWINEQFF. CDR3 in DNA: TGTGCCAGCAGCGTGGACTGGATAAATGAGCAGTTCTTC.

This rearrangement joins TRBV27 to TRBJ1-2; TRBD1 agrees at 7 bases. The V gene's germline CDR1 is MNHEY and CDR2 SMNVEV (reference sequence). The ends lost 5 bases at V and 0 bases at J; junction bases unmatched: 9. This CDR3 is built from 16 residues. CDR3 sequence: CASSLTWDSSNYGYTF. The CDR3 DNA sequence: TGTGCCAGCAGTCTAACCTGGGACAGCTCTAACTATGGCTACACCTTC.

This clone was counted a few times. This rearrangement joins TRBV2 to TRBJ2-3; 9 bases agree with TRBD1. Per the germline V gene, CDR1 is SNHLY and CDR2 is FYNNEI. J lost 3 bases, V lost 5 bases, and 6 bases had no gene match. The CDR3 extends over 15 amino acids. CDR3 protein: CASSLGQGSTDTQYF. The CDR3, as DNA: TGTGCCAGCAGTCTGGGACAGGGAAGTACAGATACGCAGTATTTT.

This chain connects TRBV29-1 to TRBJ2-1, with TRBD1 matching over 10 bases. V gave up 3 bases and J gave up 10 bases; unmatched junction bases: 6. The CDR3 loop spans 13 amino acids. Looked up from germline, CDR1 is SQVTM and CDR2 is ANQGSEA. Here the CDR3 DNA reads TGCAGCGTTGACGGACAGGGGGTCTGGGAGCAGTTCTTC. It is translated as CSVDGQGVWEQFF.

The genes are TRBV30 and TRBJ1-5; no firm D call. Looked up from germline, CDR1 is GTSNPN and CDR2 is SVGIG (reference sequence). This CDR3 has 14 amino acids. V was cut by 3 bases and J by 2 bases, with 11 bases left in between. The CDR3 protein is CAWSRVLGNQPQHF. The CDR3 coding sequence is TGTGCCTGGAGCCGTGTCCTCGGCAATCAGCCCCAGCATTTT.